The T cell receptor (beta chain) described here comes from a study of cytomegalovirus exposure and HLA in healthy donors. A note on this clone: Its antigen is as yet unknown.

General observations from the study: Through in vitro validation, three CMV-associated chains were shown to be specific for CMV antigens. Roughly uniform depth of sequencing across donors was assumed in presence/absence analyses. In a later analysis, specific HLA alleles were associated with 15,000 to 20,000 TCR beta sequences at a 0.05 false discovery rate. Later work found that TCR association rates differed between HLA loci; DRB1 had the most and HLA-C the fewest.

PCR involved 60 Vbeta and 13 Jbeta primers. TCRdb's copy holds only in-frame clones and misses some; the assay was immunoSEQ multiplex PCR. The data hold 200,000 to 250,000 clones, with roughly 80% observed a single time. The receptor comes from a man under 40 in good health and CMV-seronegative. The sequenced material came from PBMCs.

The chain's CDR3 is CASSLGAGTSGADTQYF. The CDR3 DNA is TGTGCCAGCAGCTTAGGGGCGGGGACTAGCGGGGCAGATACGCAGTATTTT. This chain joins TRBV7-2 and TRBJ2-3, with TRBD2 identical over 13 bases. This CDR3 contains 17 residues. The V gene's germline CDR1 is SGHTA and CDR2 FQGNSA. V trimming: 1 base; J trimming: 4 bases; junction bases outside the gene matches: 5.